Listed below are T cell receptor beta chains from one sample, sequenced in a study of molecular identifiers for immune sequencing clone quantification. Each CDR3 protein is one row after TCRdb ran MiXCR on the PCR reads. Among approximately 590,000 distinct CDR3 sequences listed, about 25% were seen once. Sequencing input: naive CD8+ T cells from blood, with Jurkat cell RNA spiked in. The receptors stem from a human donor in good health. Some libraries in this study had Jurkat cell RNA spiked in. Each CDR3 is given with its conserved first and last residue. A D gene is named only where the DNA matches it firmly. Size values are once, few and many counts, or a class for expanded clones, and some rows have none.

clone_size cdr3_length j_call d_call v_call cdr3_aa cdr3_nt
many 16 TRBJ2-5 NA TRBV14 CASSQIRISRRETQYF TGTGCCAGCAGTCAGATTAGAATTTCTCGGAGAGAGACCCAGTACTTC
many 15 TRBJ1-1 TRBD1 TRBV5-6 CASSQADRASTEAFF TGTGCCAGCAGCCAAGCTGACAGGGCCTCAACTGAAGCTTTCTTT
few 14 TRBJ2-7 NA TRBV28 CASSFLDSSYEQYF TGTGCCAGCAGTTTTTTGGACAGCTCCTACGAGCAGTACTTC
NA 14 TRBJ2-5 NA TRBV28 CASSEGQGRETQYF TGTGCCAGCAGTGAGGGCCAGGGACGGGAGACCCAGTACTTC
NA 14 TRBJ2-7 TRBD2 TRBV6-2/TRBV6-3 CASRSRGDSYEQYF TGTGCCAGCAGATCACGGGGGGATTCTTACGAGCAGTACTTC
many 12 TRBJ2-7 NA TRBV13 CASSLRDYEQYF TGTGCCAGCAGCCTCAGGGACTACGAGCAGTACTTC
few 14 TRBJ2-1 TRBD1 TRBV19 CASNRPGGYNEQFF TGTGCCAGCAACCGTCCAGGGGGTTACAATGAGCAGTTCTTC
NA 16 TRBJ1-1 NA TRBV4-1 CASSQVGQKGNSEAFF TGCGCCAGCAGCCAAGTAGGACAGAAAGGGAACTCTGAAGCTTTCTTT
NA 11 TRBJ2-7 NA TRBV5-6 CASSLGGTEYF TGTGCCAGCAGCTTGGGGGGGACCGAGTACTTC
NA 13 TRBJ2-1 NA TRBV13 CASSPRIDNEQLF TGTGCCAGCAGCCCCCGAATAGACAATGAGCAGCTCTTC
NA 14 TRBJ2-5 NA TRBV21-1 CASSKLAGQETQYF TGTGCCAGCAGCAAGTTGGCGGGGCAAGAGACCCAGTACTTC
many 15 TRBJ2-5 TRBD2 TRBV7-9 CATSETAGGQETQYF TGTGCCACATCAGAGACAGCGGGGGGACAAGAGACCCAGTACTTC
NA 17 TRBJ2-3 NA TRBV4-3 CASSQELNEGHTDTQYF TGCGCCAGCAGCCAGGAACTGAACGAGGGACACACAGATACGCAGTATTTT
NA 15 TRBJ2-7 TRBD1 TRBV12-3/TRBV12-4 CASSPRDRESHEQYF TGTGCCAGCAGCCCCCGGGACAGGGAGTCCCACGAGCAGTACTTC
many 12 TRBJ2-3 NA TRBV25-1 CASSAVTDTQYF TGTGCCAGCAGTGCAGTAACAGATACGCAGTATTTT
NA 17 TRBJ2-1 TRBD2 TRBV20-1 CSAHGTSGVYSYNEQFF TGCAGTGCCCACGGAACTAGCGGTGTATATTCCTACAATGAGCAGTTCTTC
NA 15 TRBJ2-1 NA TRBV11-2 CASSSGGRPYNEQFF TGTGCCAGCAGCTCAGGTGGGAGACCCTACAATGAGCAGTTCTTC
many 17 TRBJ2-7 TRBD2 TRBV5-1 CASSTSGLAPVLAEQYF TGCGCCAGCAGCACATCGGGACTAGCGCCCGTTCTAGCCGAGCAGTACTTC
many 15 TRBJ1-2 TRBD1 TRBV12-3/TRBV12-4 CASSHTGTGGYGYTF TGTGCCAGCAGCCACACCGGGACAGGCGGCTATGGCTACACCTTC
NA 14 TRBJ1-2 NA TRBV27 CASSLEVGTIPHTF TGTGCCAGCAGTTTAGAAGTAGGGACGATCCCCCACACCTTC
few 14 TRBJ2-5 NA TRBV7-2 CASSFPELQETQYF TGTGCCAGCAGCTTCCCAGAACTACAAGAGACCCAGTACTTT
many 13 TRBJ1-5 NA TRBV25-1 CASAGLGNQPQHF TGTGCCTCGGCTGGGTTGGGCAATCAGCCCCAGCATTTT
few 14 TRBJ2-1 TRBD2 TRBV19 CASSKTSPYNEQFF TGTGCCAGTAGTAAGACTAGCCCCTACAATGAGCAGTTCTTC
many 15 TRBJ2-5 NA TRBV29-1 CSVVGWGALGETQYF TGCAGCGTTGTAGGATGGGGGGCGCTTGGCGAGACCCAGTACTTC
NA 14 TRBJ2-5 NA TRBV20-1 CSARVPGARETQYF TGCAGTGCTAGAGTGCCGGGGGCGAGGGAGACCCAGTACTTC
many 13 TRBJ2-1 NA TRBV18 CASSPAPYNEQFF TGTGCCAGCAGTCCCGCACCCTACAATGAGCAGTTCTTC
few 14 TRBJ1-1 NA TRBV7-9 CASSFGGMDTEAFF TGTGCCAGCAGCTTTGGGGGTATGGACACTGAAGCTTTCTTT
many 16 TRBJ2-3 TRBD2 TRBV5-6 CASSLLAGLNTDTQYF TGTGCCAGCAGCTTGTTAGCGGGACTGAACACAGATACGCAGTATTTT
few 16 TRBJ2-3 NA TRBV6-2/TRBV6-3 CASSYPLSGGSDTQYF TGTGCCAGCAGTTACCCCTTAAGCGGTGGGTCAGATACGCAGTATTTT
few 14 TRBJ2-7 TRBD1 TRBV7-6 CASSSRQGDYEQYF TGTGCCAGCAGCTCACGACAGGGGGACTACGAGCAGTACTTC
NA 18 TRBJ2-1 TRBD2 TRBV6-2/TRBV6-3 CASFGTSGRAGPYNEQFF TGTGCCAGCTTTGGGACTAGCGGGAGGGCCGGCCCCTACAATGAGCAGTTCTTC
NA 14 TRBJ2-1 NA TRBV7-9 CASSQDALPGEQSF TGTGCCAGCAGCCAAGATGCATTACCGGGAGAGCAGTCCTTC
few 14 TRBJ1-5 NA TRBV18 CASSPSGPNQPQHF TGTGCCAGCTCACCTTCGGGGCCGAATCAGCCCCAGCATTTT
NA 11 TRBJ2-2 NA TRBV30 CAWSSTGELFF TGTGCCTGGAGTAGTACCGGGGAGCTGTTTTTT
NA 17 TRBJ2-2 NA TRBV7-9 CASSLVVNARQAGELFF TGTGCCAGCAGCTTAGTTGTGAACGCCCGACAAGCCGGGGAGCTGTTTTTT
NA 11 TRBJ2-5 NA TRBV19 CASSLKETQYF TGTGCCAGTAGTCTCAAAGAGACCCAGTACTTC
NA 13 TRBJ2-7 NA TRBV7-2 CARSLGWSRAQYF TGTGCCCGCAGCTTAGGCTGGAGCAGGGCGCAGTACTTC
many 16 TRBJ1-5 NA TRBV7-2 CASSLGEGVGNQPQHF TGTGCCAGCAGCTTGGGGGAGGGTGTCGGCAATCAGCCCCAGCATTTT
many 15 TRBJ1-5 NA TRBV28 CASSLGQAGIQPQHF TGTGCCAGCAGTTTGGGGCAGGCTGGGATTCAGCCCCAGCATTTT
many 14 TRBJ1-1 TRBD1 TRBV5-1 CASSLDQGAAEAFF TGCGCCAGCAGCTTGGATCAGGGGGCGGCTGAAGCTTTCTTT
few 21 TRBJ1-4 NA TRBV4-3 CASSQDRYSGAAVGTNEKLFF TGCGCCAGCAGCCAAGACCGGTATTCCGGGGCCGCAGTTGGGACTAATGAAAAACTGTTTTTT
NA 17 TRBJ2-1 TRBD2 TRBV7-2 CASSLEQSSGRADEQFF TGTGCCAGCAGCTTAGAACAATCTAGCGGGAGGGCCGATGAGCAGTTCTTC
few 13 TRBJ2-3 NA TRBV7-9 CASSPPRGDTQYF TGTGCCAGCAGCCCCCCACGGGGCGATACGCAGTATTTT
NA 16 TRBJ2-5 NA TRBV5-1 CASSLGGGRARFTQYF TGCGCCAGCAGCTTGGGAGGCGGCAGGGCTCGGTTTACCCAGTACTTC
few 11 TRBJ1-1 NA TRBV12-3/TRBV12-4 CVSSFHTEAFF TGTGTCAGCAGTTTCCACACTGAAGCTTTCTTT
few 14 TRBJ1-4 NA TRBV4-3 CASSQGLGEEKLFF TGCGCCAGCAGCCAAGGGTTGGGGGAAGAAAAACTGTTTTTT
NA 13 TRBJ1-1 NA TRBV7-9 CAIGGGGNTEAFF TGTGCTATCGGTGGGGGGGGGAACACTGAAGCTTTCTTT
many 14 TRBJ2-7 TRBD2 TRBV5-5 CASSPTGGVNEQYF TGTGCCAGCAGCCCCACGGGAGGGGTTAACGAGCAGTACTTC
many 15 TRBJ2-3 NA TRBV2 CASSEKSRDADTQYF TGTGCCAGCAGTGAAAAGAGCAGGGACGCAGATACGCAGTATTTT